The clone carrying this TCR beta chain has only a few counts. The antigen is unknown. The germline V gene has CDR1 MNHNS and CDR2 SASEGT. V dropped 6 bases and J dropped 3 bases, with 9 bases sitting between them. This CDR3 is 12 amino acids long. This sample is drawn from a study of regulatory T cells in long-lasting Graves disease. Study outcomes and limitations: Not thyroid tissue but only peripheral blood was studied.

Described time point: newly diagnosed GD, antithyroid drugs for less than 3 months. PBMCs were the source of the RNA used for TCR sequencing. With iRepertoire HTBI primers and Arm-PCR of CDR3 regions, TCR beta libraries were built. TCRdb re-called the multiplex PCR reads with MiXCR, one entry per CDR3 protein. The data contain around 240,000 distinct CDR3 sequences, about 20% of them singletons. Separately, the same data were catalogued under a study of T cells in Graves' hyperthyroidism and ophthalmopathy. That source adds: Progression to ophthalmopathy was predicted a median of approximately 6.4 months early.

The clonotype was recovered from a woman in her 30s with Graves disease. The J gene is TRBJ2-7, the V gene TRBV6-1; TRBD2 might be the D (6 bases). This specimen was peripheral blood mononuclear cells (PBMCs), taken at new diagnosis, from a patient treated with antithyroid drugs. The CDR3 is CASREGIYEQYF. The CDR3 DNA sequence: TGTGCCAGCAGGGAGGGGATCTACGAGCAGTACTTC.